One sample yielded the 18 T cell receptor beta chains listed below, sequenced in a study of T cell changes during pregnancy in multiple sclerosis. Clones were sequenced by immunoSEQ multiplex PCR, and TCRdb holds only the in-frame ones, with some missing. Among 50,000 to 65,000 clones, about 90% were seen once, and the ten largest hold approximately 0.8%. Specimen: CD4+ T cells from peripheral blood mononuclear cells, collected in the first trimester of pregnancy. Source of these receptors: a female donor with multiple sclerosis, enrolled in a pregnancy study.

The gene calls are TRBV18 and TRBJ1-6; D unresolved. The CDR3 is 13 amino acids. The ends were cut back, 3 bases at V and 8 bases at J, with 8 bases in the middle. The germline V gene encodes CDR1 KGHSH and CDR2 LQKENI. The CDR3 coding sequence is TGTGCCAGCTCACCCCCGGGTCATTCACCCCTCCACTTT. It specifies CASSPPGHSPLHF.

The CDR3 loop reads CASSLILGTGEQYF. CDR3 sequence (DNA): TGTGCCAGCAGCTTAATTCTAGGAACGGGGGAGCAGTACTTC. The chain links TRBV7-8 to TRBJ2-7; possibly TRBD2 for D (5 bases). The germline V gene encodes CDR1 SGHVS and CDR2 FQNEAQ. V lost 2 bases and J 7 bases, leaving 15 bases between the germline ends. The CDR3 covers 14 residues.

The genes are TRBV5-4 and TRBJ2-2; D unresolved. V gave up 3 bases and J gave up 1 base, with 10 bases separating them. CDR1 is SGHNT, CDR2 YYREEE, per germline (reference sequence). The CDR3 covers 15 residues. The CDR3 region has the DNA TGTGCCAGCAGCTCAGCGAGAAAGAACACCGGGGAGCTGTTTTTT. This sequence encodes CASSSARKNTGELFF. Filled out from reference TRBV5-4 and TRBJ2-2, the complete variable domain reads ETGVTQSPTHLIKTRGQQVTLRCSSQSGHNTVSWYQQALGQGPQFIFQYYREEENGRGNFPPRFSGLQFPNYSSELNVNALELDDSALYLCASSSARKNTGELFFGEGSRLTVL.

This sequence joins TRBV6-5 and TRBJ2-7; possibly TRBD2 for D (5 bases). The CDR3 runs to 14 residues. Looked up from germline, CDR1 is MNHEY and CDR2 is SVGAGI. V was clipped by 5 bases and J by 4 bases, with 15 bases between them. CDR3 coding DNA: TGTGCCAGCAGTGCCCCGAGGGTGTCTTACGAGCAGTACTTC. Residues: CASSAPRVSYEQYF.

The J gene is TRBJ1-6, the V gene TRBV18; possibly TRBD1 for D (6 bases). V lost 0 bases and J lost 6, with 15 bases in between. The germline CDR1 and CDR2 sequences are KGHSH and LQKENI. The CDR3 consists of 17 residues. CDR3 in DNA: TGTGCCAGCTCACCACCGTGGCAGGGGCTTTCTAATTCACCCCTCCACTTT. This translates into CASSPPWQGLSNSPLHF.

In its sample, this clone was seen a few times. The V gene is TRBV7-6, the J gene TRBJ2-7; D perhaps matches TRBD1 (5 bases). Looked up from germline, CDR1 is SGHVS and CDR2 is FNYEAQ. Trimming pared 4 bases from V and 6 bases from J, leaving 16 bases between. CDR3 length: 14 residues. The CDR3 DNA follows: TGTGCCAGCAGCTCCGGCCGCGGAAGGGGCGAGCAGTACTTC. Protein product: CASSSGRGRGEQYF.

V and J are TRBV9 and TRBJ2-5; D perhaps matches TRBD2 (6 bases). Germline V gene sequence: CDR1 SGDLS, CDR2 YYNGEE. The CDR3 length is 14 residues. V was trimmed by 1 base and J by 5 bases, leaving 12 bases between them. CDR3 nucleotides: TGTGCCAGCAGCGTACCGGGGAGGCAGGAGACCCAGTACTTC. This translates into CASSVPGRQETQYF.

V is TRBV19 and J is TRBJ2-3; the D is unclear. Germline V gives CDR1 LNHDA, CDR2 SQIVND (reference sequence). CDR3 size: 12 residues. Deletions cut 5 bases from V and 4 bases from J, with 7 bases between. The CDR3 DNA sequence: TGTGCCAGTAGTTTTCTAGCAGATACGCAGTATTTT. Its translation is CASSFLADTQYF.

The chain joins TRBV12-5 to TRBJ1-3; D might be TRBD1 (5 bases). The germline gives CDR1 LGHNT, CDR2 FRNRAP. The CDR3 is 15 amino acids. V lost 7 bases, J lost 2 bases, and 15 bases lay in between. The CDR3 region has the DNA TGTGCTAGTGCTTCCGCAGGGATCACTGGAAACACCATATATTTT. Protein product: CASASAGITGNTIYF.

The rearrangement links TRBV30 to TRBJ2-7, with 9 bases matching TRBD1. This CDR3 comprises 15 residues. With V trimmed by 2 bases and J by 0 bases, 5 bases remained unmatched. CDR1 and CDR2 from the germline V gene are GTSNPN and SVGIG (reference sequence). DNA of the CDR3: TGTGCCTGGAGTAAGGGACAGGGCCCCTCCTACGAGCAGTACTTC. Its translation is CAWSKGQGPSYEQYF. Based on the CDR3 plus reference TRBV30 and TRBJ2-7, the full variable domain is SQTIHQWPATLVQPVGSPLSLECTVEGTSNPNLYWYRQAAGRGLQLLFYSVGIGQISSEVPQNLSASRPQDRQFILSSKKLLLSDSGFYLCAWSKGQGPSYEQYFGPGTRLTVT.

This clone was detected only once. The V and J genes are TRBV6-5 and TRBJ2-1; maybe TRBD1 (5 bases). Deletions cut 1 base from V and 10 bases from J, with 11 bases between. Looked up from germline, CDR1 is MNHEY and CDR2 is SVGAGI. This CDR3 is built from 13 residues. The CDR3 sequence: CASSYLLTGEQFF. In nucleotides, the CDR3 is TGTGCCAGCAGTTACTTACTCACAGGCGAGCAGTTCTTC.

The rearrangement links TRBV5-1 to TRBJ2-6; tentatively, D is TRBD2 (6 bases). Looked up from germline, CDR1 is SGHRS and CDR2 is YFSETQ. CDR3 length equals 16 residues. Between the trimmed V and J ends, which lost 4 bases and 1 base, there was a span of 12 bases. The CDR3 loop reads CASSRDGGSGANVLTF. The CDR3 nucleotides read TGCGCCAGCAGCCGCGACGGGGGATCTGGGGCCAACGTCCTGACTTTC.

The V gene is TRBV6-5, the J gene TRBJ2-3; 9 bases map to TRBD2. The V gene end was trimmed by 8 bases and the J gene end by 2 bases; junction bases not matched to a gene: 5. Germline values: CDR1 MNHEY, CDR2 SVGAGI. CDR3 size: 14 residues. The CDR3 nucleotides read TGTGCCAGCTCCCTAGCGGGATACACAGATACGCAGTATTTT. Protein: CASSLAGYTDTQYF.

The chain joins TRBV19 to TRBJ1-5, with no clear D. This CDR3 spans 14 amino acids. The germline V gene has CDR1 LNHDA and CDR2 SQIVND (reference sequence). V was cut by 7 bases and J by 0 bases, with 10 bases left in between. In DNA form, the CDR3 reads TGTGCCAGTAACCGCGGCCTTAGCAATCAGCCCCAGCATTTT. Protein product: CASNRGLSNQPQHF.

This clone was detected only once. V usage is TRBV4-3 and J usage is TRBJ2-7, with 10 bases fitting TRBD1. This CDR3 contains 18 residues. Germline V gene sequence: CDR1 LGHNA, CDR2 YSLEER. V lost 3 bases to trimming and J lost 1 base; unmatched junction nucleotides: 12. The CDR3, as DNA: TGCGCCAGCAGCCAGGGGGACAGGGGCCCGGGTTTTTCCTACGAGCAGTACTTC. Translating it yields CASSQGDRGPGFSYEQYF.

This chain links TRBV7-3 with TRBJ2-3; a possible D gene is TRBD1 (5 bases). The ends were cut back, 2 bases at V and 1 base at J, with 10 bases in the middle. Germline values: CDR1 SGHTA, CDR2 FQGTGA. CDR3 size: 15 residues. The CDR3 DNA reads as TGTGCCAGCAGCTTAGGGGCTCGGGGCACAGATACGCAGTATTTT. The encoded protein is CASSLGARGTDTQYF. The variable domain in full, with the rest retrieved from reference TRBV7-3 and TRBJ2-3, is GAGVSQTPSNKVTEKGKYVELRCDPISGHTALYWYRQSLGQGPEFLIYFQGTGAADDSGLPNDRFFAVRPEGSVSTLKIQRTERGDSAVYLCASSLGARGTDTQYFGPGTRLTVL.

J is TRBJ2-1 and V is TRBV6-1, with 13 bases aligning to TRBD2. The V gene's germline CDR1 is MNHNS and CDR2 SASEGT. The CDR3 runs 17 residues. The junction had 4 bases not matched to a gene; V was cut back by 3 bases and J by 2 bases. CDR3 region: CASSEGLAGPPYNEQFF. CDR3 in DNA: TGTGCCAGCAGTGAGGGACTAGCGGGGCCCCCCTACAATGAGCAGTTCTTC.

The chain combines TRBV27 with TRBJ1-2; possibly TRBD1 for D (5 bases). Germline CDR1 reads MNHEY; CDR2 reads SMNVEV (reference sequence). The CDR3 has 16 residues. V dropped 6 bases and J dropped 1 base, with 18 bases sitting between them. CDR3: CASRGNGLGDNYGYTF. In DNA, the CDR3 is TGTGCCAGCAGGGGGAATGGATTAGGGGATAACTATGGCTACACCTTC.